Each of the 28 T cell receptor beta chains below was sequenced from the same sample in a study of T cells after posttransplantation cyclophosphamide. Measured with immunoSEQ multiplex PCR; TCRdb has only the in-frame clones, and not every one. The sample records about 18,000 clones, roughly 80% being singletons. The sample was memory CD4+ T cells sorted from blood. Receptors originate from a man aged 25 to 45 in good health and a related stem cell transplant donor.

CDR3 bases: TGTGCCAGCAGTTACTTAAGTGGGGGGGCACGGGAGCAGTACTTC. Translated: CASSYLSGGAREQYF. The chain uses TRBV6-5 and TRBJ2-7; a possible D gene is TRBD2 (7 bases). Germline CDR1 and CDR2: MNHEY and SVGAGI. The CDR3 loop spans 15 amino acids. Trimming stripped 1 base from V and 7 bases from J, with 17 bases between.

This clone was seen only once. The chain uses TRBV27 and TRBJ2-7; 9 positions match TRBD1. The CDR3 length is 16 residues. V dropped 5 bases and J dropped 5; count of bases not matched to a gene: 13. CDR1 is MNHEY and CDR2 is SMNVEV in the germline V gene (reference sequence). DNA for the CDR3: TGTGCCAGCAGTCCTTATCCGGGACAGGGTTATAACGAGCAGTACTTC. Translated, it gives CASSPYPGQGYNEQYF.

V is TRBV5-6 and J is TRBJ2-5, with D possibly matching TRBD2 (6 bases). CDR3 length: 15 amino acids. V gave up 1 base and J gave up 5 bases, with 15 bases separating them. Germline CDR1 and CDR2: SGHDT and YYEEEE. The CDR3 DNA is TGTGCCAGCAGCTTGCGCGTCCTCGGAGGGGAGACCCAGTACTTC. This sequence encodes CASSLRVLGGETQYF.

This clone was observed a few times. The CDR3 spells CASSRSVRDDEKLFF. As DNA, the CDR3 is TGTGCCAGCAGCCGATCTGTTCGGGATGATGAAAAACTGTTTTTT. This chain uses TRBV9 with TRBJ1-4; D remains ambiguous. The V end lost 4 bases, the J end lost 6 bases, and 16 bases lay between the germline ends. Germline values: CDR1 SGDLS, CDR2 YYNGEE. The CDR3 consists of 15 residues.

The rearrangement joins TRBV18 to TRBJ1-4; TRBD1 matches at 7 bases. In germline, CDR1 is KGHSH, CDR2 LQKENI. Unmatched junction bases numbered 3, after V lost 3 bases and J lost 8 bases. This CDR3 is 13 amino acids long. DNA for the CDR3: TGTGCCAGCTCACCTACACAGGGGGAAAAACTGTTTTTT. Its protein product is CASSPTQGEKLFF.

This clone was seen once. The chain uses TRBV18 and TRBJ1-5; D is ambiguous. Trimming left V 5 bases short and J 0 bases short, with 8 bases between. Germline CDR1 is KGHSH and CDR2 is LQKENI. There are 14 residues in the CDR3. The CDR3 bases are TGTGCCAGCTCATTCGACTATAGCAATCAGCCCCAGCATTTT. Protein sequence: CASSFDYSNQPQHF. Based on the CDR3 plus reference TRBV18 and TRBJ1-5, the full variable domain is NAGVMQNPRHLVRRRGQEARLRCSPMKGHSHVYWYRQLPEEGLKFMVYLQKENIIDESGMPKERFSAEFPKEGPSILRIQQVVRGDSAAYFCASSFDYSNQPQHFGDGTRLSIL.

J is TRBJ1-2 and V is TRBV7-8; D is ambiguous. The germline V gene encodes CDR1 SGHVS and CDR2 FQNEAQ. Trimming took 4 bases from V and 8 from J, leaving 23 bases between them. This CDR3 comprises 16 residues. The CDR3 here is CASSWALPTAEGGYTF. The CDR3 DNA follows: TGTGCCAGCAGCTGGGCCCTGCCGACGGCGGAGGGAGGCTACACCTTC.

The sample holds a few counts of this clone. Here the CDR3 reads CASSSSGLQAFF. In DNA form, the CDR3 reads TGTGCCAGCAGTTCGTCGGGACTTCAAGCTTTCTTT. The rearrangement uses TRBV28 and TRBJ1-1; D might be TRBD1 (5 bases). Trimming removed 4 bases at V and 9 bases at J, with 12 bases between. CDR1 and CDR2 (germline): MDHEN, SYDVKM. The CDR3 extends over 12 amino acids. Together with reference TRBV28 and TRBJ1-1, the CDR3 gives the full variable domain: DVKVTQSSRYLVKRTGEKVFLECVQDMDHENMFWYRQDPGLGLRLIYFSYDVKMKEKGDIPEGYSVSREKKERFSLILESASTNQTSMYLCASSSSGLQAFFGQGTRLTVV.

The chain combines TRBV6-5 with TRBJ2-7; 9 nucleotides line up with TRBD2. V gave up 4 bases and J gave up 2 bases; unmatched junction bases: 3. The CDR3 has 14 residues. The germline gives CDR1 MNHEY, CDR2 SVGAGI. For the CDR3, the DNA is TGTGCCAGCAGTTTGACTAGCGGCCCCTACGAGCAGTACTTC. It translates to CASSLTSGPYEQYF.

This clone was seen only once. CDR3 nucleotides: TGTGCCAGCAGCTGGTCTGGGGGGGCCGGAGAGACCCAGTACTTC. Amino acids: CASSWSGGAGETQYF. The gene calls are TRBV11-2 and TRBJ2-5; D might be TRBD2 (7 bases). Germline CDR1 SGHAT, CDR2 FQNNGV. V lost 4 bases to trimming and J lost 4 bases, with 16 bases between them. The CDR3 runs to 15 residues.

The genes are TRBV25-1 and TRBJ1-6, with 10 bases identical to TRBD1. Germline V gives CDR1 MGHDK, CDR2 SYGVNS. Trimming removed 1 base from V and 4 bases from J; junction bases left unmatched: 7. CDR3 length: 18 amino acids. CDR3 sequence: CASSELDRGTTYNSPLHF. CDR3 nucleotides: TGTGCCAGCAGTGAATTGGACAGGGGGACTACTTATAATTCACCCCTCCACTTT.

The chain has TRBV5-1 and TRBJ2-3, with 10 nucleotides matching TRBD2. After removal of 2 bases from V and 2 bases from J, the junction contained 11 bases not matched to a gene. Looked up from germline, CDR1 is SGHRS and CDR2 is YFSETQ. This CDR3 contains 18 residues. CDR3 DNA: TGCGCCAGCAGCTTCCCCAGTGGAGCGGGGGGGTCCACAGATACGCAGTATTTT. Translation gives CASSFPSGAGGSTDTQYF.

The DNA for the CDR3 is TGTGCCAGCAGTGCTGGGATCGGGGATCAGCCCCAGCATTTT. Its protein product is CASSAGIGDQPQHF. The chain recombines TRBV2 with TRBJ1-5; D unclear. Germline V gives CDR1 SNHLY, CDR2 FYNNEI. This CDR3 has 14 amino acids. V shed 4 bases and J shed 5 bases, with 12 bases lying between them.

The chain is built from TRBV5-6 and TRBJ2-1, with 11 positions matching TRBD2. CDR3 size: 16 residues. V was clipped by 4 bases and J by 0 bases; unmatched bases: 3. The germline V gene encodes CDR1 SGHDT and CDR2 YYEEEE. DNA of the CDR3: TGTGCCAGCAGCGTTAGCGGGGGGGCCTCCTACAATGAGCAGTTCTTC. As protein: CASSVSGGASYNEQFF.

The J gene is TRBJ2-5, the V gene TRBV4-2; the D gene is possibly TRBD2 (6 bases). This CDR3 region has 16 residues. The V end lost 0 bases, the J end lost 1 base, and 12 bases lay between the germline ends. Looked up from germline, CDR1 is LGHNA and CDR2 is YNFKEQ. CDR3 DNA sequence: TGTGCCAGCAGCCAAGATCTGGGCGGGGCCCAAGAGACCCAGTACTTC. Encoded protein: CASSQDLGGAQETQYF.

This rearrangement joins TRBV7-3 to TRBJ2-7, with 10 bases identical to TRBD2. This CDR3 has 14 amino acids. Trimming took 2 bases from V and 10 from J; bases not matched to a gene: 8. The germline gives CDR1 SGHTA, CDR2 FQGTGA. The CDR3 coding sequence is TGTGCCAGCAGCTTAGGGCTAGCGGGGGACCCCCAGTACTTC. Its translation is CASSLGLAGDPQYF.

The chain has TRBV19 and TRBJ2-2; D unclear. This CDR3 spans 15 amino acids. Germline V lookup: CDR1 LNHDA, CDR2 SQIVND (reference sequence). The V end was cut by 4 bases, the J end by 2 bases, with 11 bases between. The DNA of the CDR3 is TGTGCCAGTAGTAATCCAGGTCGTAACACCGGGGAGCTGTTTTTT. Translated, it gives CASSNPGRNTGELFF.

CDR3 protein: CASSQGPSGNTIYF. Written as DNA, the CDR3 is TGCGCCAGCAGCCAAGGTCCTTCTGGAAACACCATATATTTT. The rearrangement joins TRBV4-1 to TRBJ1-3, with unresolved D. Trimming cost V 1 base and J 1 base, with 5 bases left between them. The CDR3 is 14 amino acids. The germline gives CDR1 MGHRA, CDR2 YSYEKL.

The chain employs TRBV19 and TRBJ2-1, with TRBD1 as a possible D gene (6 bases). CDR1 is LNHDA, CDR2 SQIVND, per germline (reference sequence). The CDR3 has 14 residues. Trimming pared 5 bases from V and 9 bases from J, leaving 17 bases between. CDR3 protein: CASSVGGRGFEQFF. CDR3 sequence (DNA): TGTGCCAGTAGTGTTGGTGGCAGGGGCTTTGAGCAGTTCTTC.

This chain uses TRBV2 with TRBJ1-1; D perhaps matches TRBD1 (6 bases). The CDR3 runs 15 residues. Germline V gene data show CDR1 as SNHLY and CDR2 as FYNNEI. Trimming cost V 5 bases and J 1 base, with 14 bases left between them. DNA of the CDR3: TGTGCCAGCAGTACACAGGGTTTGGGGAACACTGAAGCTTTCTTT. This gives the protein CASSTQGLGNTEAFF.

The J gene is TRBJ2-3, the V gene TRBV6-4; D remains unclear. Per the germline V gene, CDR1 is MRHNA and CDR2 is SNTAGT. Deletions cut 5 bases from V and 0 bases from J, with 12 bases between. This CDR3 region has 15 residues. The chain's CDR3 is CASSSQLISTDTQYF. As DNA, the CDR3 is TGTGCCAGCAGTTCCCAGTTAATTAGCACAGATACGCAGTATTTT.

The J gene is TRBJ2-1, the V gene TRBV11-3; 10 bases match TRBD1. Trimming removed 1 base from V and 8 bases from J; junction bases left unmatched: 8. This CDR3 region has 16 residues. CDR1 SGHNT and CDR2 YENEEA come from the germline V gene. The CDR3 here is CASSLGWTGGTHEQFF. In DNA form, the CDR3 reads TGTGCCAGCAGCTTAGGTTGGACAGGGGGGACCCATGAGCAGTTCTTC. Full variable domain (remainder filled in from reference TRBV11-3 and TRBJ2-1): EAGVVQSPRYKIIEKKQPVAFWCNPISGHNTLYWYLQNLGQGPELLIRYENEEAVDDSQLPKDRFSAERLKGVDSTLKIQPAELGDSAVYLCASSLGWTGGTHEQFFGPGTRLTVL.

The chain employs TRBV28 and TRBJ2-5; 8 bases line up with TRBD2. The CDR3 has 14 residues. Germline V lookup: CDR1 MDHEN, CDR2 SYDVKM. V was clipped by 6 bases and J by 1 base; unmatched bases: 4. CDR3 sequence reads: CASRGGGTQETQYF. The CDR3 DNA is TGTGCCAGCAGGGGCGGGGGGACCCAAGAGACCCAGTACTTC.

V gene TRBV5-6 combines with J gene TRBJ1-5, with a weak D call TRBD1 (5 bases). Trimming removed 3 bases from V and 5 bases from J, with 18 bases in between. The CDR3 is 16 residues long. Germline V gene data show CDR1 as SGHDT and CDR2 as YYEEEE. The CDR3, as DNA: TGTGCCAGCAGCTCCCCTGGGGCAGGCCCCTATCAGCCCCAGCATTTT. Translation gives CASSSPGAGPYQPQHF.

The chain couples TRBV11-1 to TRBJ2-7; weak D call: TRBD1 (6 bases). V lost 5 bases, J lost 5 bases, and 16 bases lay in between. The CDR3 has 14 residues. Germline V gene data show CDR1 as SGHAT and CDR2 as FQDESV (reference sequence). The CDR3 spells CASSHRDMGHEQYF. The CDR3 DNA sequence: TGTGCCAGCAGCCACCGGGACATGGGGCACGAGCAGTACTTC. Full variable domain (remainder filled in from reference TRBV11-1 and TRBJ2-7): EAEVAQSPRYKITEKSQAVAFWCDPISGHATLYWYRQILGQGPELLVQFQDESVVDDSQLPKDRFSAERLKGVDSTLKIQPAELGDSAMYLCASSHRDMGHEQYFGPGTRLTVT.

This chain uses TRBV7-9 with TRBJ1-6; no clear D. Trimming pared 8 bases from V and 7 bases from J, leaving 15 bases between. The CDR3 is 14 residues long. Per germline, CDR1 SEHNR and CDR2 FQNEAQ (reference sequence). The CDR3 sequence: CASGLSKQNSPLHF. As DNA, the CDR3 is TGTGCCAGCGGACTCAGCAAACAAAATTCACCCCTCCACTTT.

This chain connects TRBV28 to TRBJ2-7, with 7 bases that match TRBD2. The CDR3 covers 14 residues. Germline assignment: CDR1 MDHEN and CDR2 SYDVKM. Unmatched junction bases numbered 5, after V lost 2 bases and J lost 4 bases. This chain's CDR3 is CASSLQGGRYEQYF. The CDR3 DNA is TGTGCCAGCAGTTTACAGGGAGGGAGGTACGAGCAGTACTTC.

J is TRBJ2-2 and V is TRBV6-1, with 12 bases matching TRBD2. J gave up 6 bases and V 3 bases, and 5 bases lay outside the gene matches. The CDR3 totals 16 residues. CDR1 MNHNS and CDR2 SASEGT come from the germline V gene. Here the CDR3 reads CASSEPGLAGPGELFF. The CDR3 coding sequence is TGTGCCAGCAGTGAGCCGGGACTAGCGGGCCCCGGGGAGCTGTTTTTT.